This TCR beta chain was sequenced in a study of cytomegalovirus exposure and HLA in healthy donors. Study-wide points: Several top significant clusters appeared, in a later analysis, to be linked to common viral pathogens.

In germline, CDR1 is LNHDA, CDR2 SQIVND (reference sequence). Trimming shortened V by 5 bases and J by 0 bases, and 8 bases separated the two germline ends. The CDR3 covers 15 residues. As for this clone: Its antigen is as yet unknown.

Vbeta (60) and Jbeta (13) primers were used in the PCR. Sequencing used immunoSEQ multiplex PCR; TCRdb keeps in-frame clones, though not all of them. Altogether some 170,000 clones are present, roughly 80% being singletons, with the ten largest covering approximately 4.5%. The sequence came from a man aged 35-49 years in good health and CMV-seronegative. V gene TRBV19 combines with J gene TRBJ2-6; D call uncertain. The material sequenced was PBMCs. The DNA of the CDR3 is TGTGCCAGTAGTTACAGTTCCTCTGGGGCCAACGTCCTGACTTTC. Amino acids: CASSYSSSGANVLTF.